This passage covers 2 T cell receptor beta chains from one sample sequenced in a study of regulatory T cells in long-lasting Graves disease. Investigators prepared the TCR beta libraries by applying iRepertoire HTBI primers and Arm-PCR of CDR3 regions. TCRdb re-derived calls from the multiplex PCR reads in MiXCR, one entry per CDR3 protein. The data contain fewer than 550,000 distinct CDR3 sequences, roughly 15% of them seen just once; the ten biggest clones take up 20% to 25%. The time point: newly diagnosed GD, antithyroid drugs for less than 3 months. Extracted RNA from PBMCs served as the source of the TCR library. These data are also associated with another study on T cells in Graves' hyperthyroidism and ophthalmopathy.

The starting material was peripheral blood mononuclear cells (PBMCs), obtained at new diagnosis, from a patient treated with antithyroid drugs. These receptors originate from a woman aged 40-60 years with Graves disease.

This clonotype was recorded many times. The chain links TRBV20-1 to TRBJ2-3, with TRBD1 as a possible D gene (5 bases). The CDR3 extends over 15 amino acids. From germline, CDR1 is DFQATT and CDR2 SNEGSKA (reference sequence). V lost 3 bases and J lost 2, with 15 bases in between. CDR3 DNA: TGCAGTGCTAGGGAAGTTACAGGAAACACAGATACGCAGTATTTT. It yields the protein CSAREVTGNTDTQYF.

This clonotype was detected many times. The CDR3: CASNPGLAGDTQYF. The CDR3 nucleotides are TGTGCCAGCAACCCCGGACTAGCGGGCGATACGCAGTATTTT. The V call is TRBV7-2, the J call TRBJ2-3, with 11 bases fitting TRBD2. Unmatched junction bases numbered 6, after V lost 7 bases and J lost 6 bases. The germline V gene encodes CDR1 SGHTA and CDR2 FQGNSA. The CDR3 is made up of 14 amino acids.